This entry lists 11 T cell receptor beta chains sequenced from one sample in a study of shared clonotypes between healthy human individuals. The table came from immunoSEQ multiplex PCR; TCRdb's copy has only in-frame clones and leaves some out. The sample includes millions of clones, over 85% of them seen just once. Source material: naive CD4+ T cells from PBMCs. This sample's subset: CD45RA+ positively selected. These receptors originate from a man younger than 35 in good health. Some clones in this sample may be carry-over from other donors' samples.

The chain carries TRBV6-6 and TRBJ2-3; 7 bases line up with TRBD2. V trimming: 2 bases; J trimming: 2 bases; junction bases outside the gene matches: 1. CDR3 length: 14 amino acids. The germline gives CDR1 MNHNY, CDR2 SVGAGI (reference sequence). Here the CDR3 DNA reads TGTGCCAGCAGTTACAAGCGGGACACAGATACGCAGTATTTT. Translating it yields CASSYKRDTDTQYF.

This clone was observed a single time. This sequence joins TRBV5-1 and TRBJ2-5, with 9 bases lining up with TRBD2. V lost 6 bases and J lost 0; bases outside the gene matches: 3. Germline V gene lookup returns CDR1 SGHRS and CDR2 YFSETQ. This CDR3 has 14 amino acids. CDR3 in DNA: TGCGCCAGCATGGCGGGAGGGAACCAAGAGACCCAGTACTTC. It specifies CASMAGGNQETQYF.

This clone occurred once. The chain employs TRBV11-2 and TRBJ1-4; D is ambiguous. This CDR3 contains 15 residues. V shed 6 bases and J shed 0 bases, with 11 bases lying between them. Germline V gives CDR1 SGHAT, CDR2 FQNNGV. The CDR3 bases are TGTGCCAGCAGGCCAGGCACTTCAACTAATGAAAAACTGTTTTTT. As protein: CASRPGTSTNEKLFF.

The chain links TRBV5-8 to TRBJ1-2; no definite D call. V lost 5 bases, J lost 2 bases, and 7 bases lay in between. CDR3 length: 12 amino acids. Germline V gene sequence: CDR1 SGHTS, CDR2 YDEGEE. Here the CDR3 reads CASSILNYGYTF. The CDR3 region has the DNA TGTGCCAGCAGTATCCTGAACTATGGCTACACCTTC.

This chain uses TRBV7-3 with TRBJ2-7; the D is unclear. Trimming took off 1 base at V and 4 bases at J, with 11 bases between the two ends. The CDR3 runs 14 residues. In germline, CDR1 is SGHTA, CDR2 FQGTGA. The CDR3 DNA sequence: TGTGCCAGCAGCTTAAGGGCTGGAACTTACGAGCAGTACTTC. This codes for CASSLRAGTYEQYF.

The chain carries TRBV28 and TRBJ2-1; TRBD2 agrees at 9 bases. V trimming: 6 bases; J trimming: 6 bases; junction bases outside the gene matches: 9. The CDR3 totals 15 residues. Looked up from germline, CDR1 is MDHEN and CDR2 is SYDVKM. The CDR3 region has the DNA TGTGCCAGCAGCCGCGGGAGTAGCGGGGGCAATGAGCAGTTCTTC. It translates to CASSRGSSGGNEQFF.

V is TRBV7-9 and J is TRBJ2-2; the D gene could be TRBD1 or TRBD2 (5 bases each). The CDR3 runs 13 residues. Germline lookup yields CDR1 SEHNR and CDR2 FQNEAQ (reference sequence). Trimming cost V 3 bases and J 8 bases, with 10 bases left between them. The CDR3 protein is CASSFEGPGELFF. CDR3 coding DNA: TGTGCCAGCAGCTTTGAGGGGCCTGGGGAGCTGTTTTTT.

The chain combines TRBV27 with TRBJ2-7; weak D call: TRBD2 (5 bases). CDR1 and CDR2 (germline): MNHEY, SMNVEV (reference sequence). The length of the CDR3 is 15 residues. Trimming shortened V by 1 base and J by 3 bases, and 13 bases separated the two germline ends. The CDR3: CASSLWPGNFYEQYF. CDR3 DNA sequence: TGTGCCAGCAGTTTATGGCCGGGGAATTTCTACGAGCAGTACTTC.

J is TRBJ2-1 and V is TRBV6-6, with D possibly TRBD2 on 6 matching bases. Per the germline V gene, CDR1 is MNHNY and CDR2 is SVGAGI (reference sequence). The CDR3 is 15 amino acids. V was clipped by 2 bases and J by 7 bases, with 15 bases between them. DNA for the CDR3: TGTGCCAGCAGTTACGGGCGGGACCTAGGGAATGAGCAGTTCTTC. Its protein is CASSYGRDLGNEQFF.

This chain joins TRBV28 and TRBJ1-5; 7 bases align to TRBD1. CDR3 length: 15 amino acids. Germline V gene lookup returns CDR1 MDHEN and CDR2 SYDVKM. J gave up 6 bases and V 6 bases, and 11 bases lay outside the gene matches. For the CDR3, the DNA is TGTGCCAGCAGAGGGGGCGAGGTTGGGTTTCAGCCCCAGCATTTT. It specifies CASRGGEVGFQPQHF.

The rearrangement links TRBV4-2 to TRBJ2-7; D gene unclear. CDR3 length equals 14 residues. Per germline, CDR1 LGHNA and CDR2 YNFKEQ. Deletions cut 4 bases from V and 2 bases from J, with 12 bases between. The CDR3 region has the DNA TGTGCCAGCAGCCCCCCCTCCCTCCCCTACGAGCAGTACTTC. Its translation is CASSPPSLPYEQYF.